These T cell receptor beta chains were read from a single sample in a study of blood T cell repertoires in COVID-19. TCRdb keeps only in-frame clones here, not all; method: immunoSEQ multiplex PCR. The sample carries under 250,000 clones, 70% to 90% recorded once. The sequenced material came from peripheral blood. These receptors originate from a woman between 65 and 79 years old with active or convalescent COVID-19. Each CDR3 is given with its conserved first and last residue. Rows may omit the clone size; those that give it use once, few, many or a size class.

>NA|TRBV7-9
CASSPGTGSNQPQHF
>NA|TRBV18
CASSPGTGIGTDTQYF
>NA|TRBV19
CASSRTENEKLFF
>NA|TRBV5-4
CASSPGTGTSPREQFF
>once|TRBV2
CASIGQPSGNQPQHF
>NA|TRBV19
CASSPSGPSLGSDGYTF
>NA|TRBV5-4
CASSLDRGQNQPQHF
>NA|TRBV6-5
CASRLTGSGGNTIYF
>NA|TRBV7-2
CASSLAGSMNTEAFF
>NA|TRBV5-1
CASRTGVPEKLFF
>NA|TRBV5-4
CASSSRVRLLNTEAFF
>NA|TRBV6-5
CATGNRNKMDTQYF
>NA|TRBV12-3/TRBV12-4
CASSQTTNYGYTF
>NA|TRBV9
CASSAGTVGEKLFF
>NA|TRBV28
CASIEGGVDEQFF
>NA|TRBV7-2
CASSLAGGSNEQFF
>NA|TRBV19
CASSTWDRGNSPLHF
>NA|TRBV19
CASKGSAYNEQFF
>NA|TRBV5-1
CASSSTGANTEAFF
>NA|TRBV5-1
CASSPDRGNQPQHF
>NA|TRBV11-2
CASSVPTGSGSPLHF
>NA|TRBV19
CASREDVNTEAFF
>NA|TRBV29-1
CSVPRGGQETQYF
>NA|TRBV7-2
CASSLGGYGELFF